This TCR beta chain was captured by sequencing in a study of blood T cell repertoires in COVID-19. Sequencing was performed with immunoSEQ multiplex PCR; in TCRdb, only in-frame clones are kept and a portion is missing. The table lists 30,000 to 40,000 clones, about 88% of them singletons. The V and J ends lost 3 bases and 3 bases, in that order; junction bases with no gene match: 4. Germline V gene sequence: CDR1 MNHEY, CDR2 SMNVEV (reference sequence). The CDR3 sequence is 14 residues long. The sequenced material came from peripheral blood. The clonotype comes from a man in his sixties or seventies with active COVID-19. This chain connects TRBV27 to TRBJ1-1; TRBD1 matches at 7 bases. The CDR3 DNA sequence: TGTGCCAGCAGTTTTACGGACAGGTACACTGAAGCTTTCTTT. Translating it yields CASSFTDRYTEAFF.